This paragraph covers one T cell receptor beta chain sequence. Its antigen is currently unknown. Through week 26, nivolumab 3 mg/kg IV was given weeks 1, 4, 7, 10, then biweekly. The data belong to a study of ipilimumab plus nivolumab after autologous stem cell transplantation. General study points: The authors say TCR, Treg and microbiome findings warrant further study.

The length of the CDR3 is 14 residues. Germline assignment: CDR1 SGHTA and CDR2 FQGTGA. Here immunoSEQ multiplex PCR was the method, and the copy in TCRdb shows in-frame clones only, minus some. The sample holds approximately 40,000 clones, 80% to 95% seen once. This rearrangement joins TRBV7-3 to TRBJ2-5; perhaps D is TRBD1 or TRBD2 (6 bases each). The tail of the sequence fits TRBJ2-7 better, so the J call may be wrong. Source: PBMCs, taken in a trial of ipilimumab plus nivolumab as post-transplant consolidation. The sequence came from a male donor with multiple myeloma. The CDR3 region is CASSLMGGFYEQYF. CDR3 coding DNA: TGTGCCAGCAGCTTAATGGGGGGCTTCTACGAGCAGTACTTC.